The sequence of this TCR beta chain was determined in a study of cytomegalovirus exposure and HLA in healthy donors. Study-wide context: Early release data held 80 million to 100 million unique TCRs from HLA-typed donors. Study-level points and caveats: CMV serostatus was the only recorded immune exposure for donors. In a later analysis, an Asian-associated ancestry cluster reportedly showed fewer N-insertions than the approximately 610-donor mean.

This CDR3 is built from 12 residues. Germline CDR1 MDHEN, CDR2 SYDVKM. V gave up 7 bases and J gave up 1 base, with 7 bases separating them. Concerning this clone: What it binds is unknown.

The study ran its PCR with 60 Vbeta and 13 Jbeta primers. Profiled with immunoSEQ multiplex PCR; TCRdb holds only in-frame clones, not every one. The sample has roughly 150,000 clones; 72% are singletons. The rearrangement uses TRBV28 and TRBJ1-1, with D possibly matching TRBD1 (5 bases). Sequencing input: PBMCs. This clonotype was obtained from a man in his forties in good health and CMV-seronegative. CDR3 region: CASIGANTEAFF. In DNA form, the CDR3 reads TGTGCCAGCATAGGGGCGAACACTGAAGCTTTCTTT.